This T cell receptor beta chain stems from a study of regulatory T cells in long-lasting Graves disease. Study-level results: Persistent Graves' cases showed lower TCR diversity than newly diagnosed cases. Few sampled subjects may have lowered accuracy.

The time point here: newly diagnosed GD, antithyroid drugs for less than 3 months. Isolated PBMC RNA provided the starting material for the TCR library. A roughly 8.3-milliliter sample of peripheral blood was drawn into EDTA tubes. To make TCR beta libraries, researchers used iRepertoire HTBI primers and Arm-PCR of CDR3 regions. Per the authors' pipeline: Across the samples, identification revealed 55 to 80 TRBV and around 14 TRBJ segments. MiXCR was run by TCRdb on the multiplex PCR reads, yielding one entry per CDR3 protein. In this record, the V and J calls reflect TCRdb's handling and not the investigators' own analysis. The table lists some 250,000 distinct CDR3 sequences, around 18% of them singletons. The V and J ends lost 5 bases and 0 bases, in that order; junction bases with no gene match: 6. The CDR3 is 18 residues long. This clonotype was observed at least ten times. Its specificity is unknown.

This specimen consisted of peripheral blood mononuclear cells (PBMCs), obtained at new diagnosis, from a patient treated with antithyroid drugs. This sequence joins TRBV12-3 or TRBV12-4 and TRBJ2-1; TRBD2 aligns across 14 bases. The sequence was obtained from a female donor with Graves disease. CDR3 nucleotides: TGTGCCAGCAGTCCCACGGGGACTAGCGGGAGCTCCTACAATGAGCAGTTCTTC. It codes for CASSPTGTSGSSYNEQFF.